The entry below gives a single TCR beta chain sequence along with its context. Sequencing was performed with immunoSEQ multiplex PCR; in TCRdb, only in-frame clones are kept and a portion is missing. The table has fewer than 450,000 clones, around 86% seen once. The germline V gene encodes CDR1 SGHDT and CDR2 YYEEEE. The V end lost 4 bases, the J end lost 2 bases, and 12 bases lay between the germline ends. This CDR3 has 14 residues. The sample originates from a study of blood T cell repertoires in COVID-19. On the study more broadly: T cells, B-cell-depleted T cells, or PBMCs provided the cDNA or gDNA that served as material.

The TCR sequence derives from a woman in her forties or fifties with COVID-19, enrolled during active disease. The sequenced material came from peripheral blood. The V gene is TRBV5-6, the J gene TRBJ1-1; D is uncertain. CDR3 in DNA: TGTGCCAGCAGCCCAGACACCTCAAACACTGAAGCTTTCTTT. It yields the protein CASSPDTSNTEAFF.